The text below deals with one TCR beta chain. The sample is drawn from a study of cytomegalovirus exposure and HLA in healthy donors. Amplification used 60 Vbeta primers and 13 Jbeta primers. The method was immunoSEQ multiplex PCR; TCRdb's version includes in-frame clones alone and lacks a portion of them. Here the sample spans 200,000 to 250,000 clones, about 89% being singletons. Sequences were obtained from PBMCs. The source is a woman between 18 and 29 years old in good health and CMV-seronegative.

The DNA for the CDR3 is TGTGCCAGCAGCCTGACCGGGACTAGCGGGTCACGCACAGATACGCAGTATTTT. Translating it yields CASSLTGTSGSRTDTQYF. The chain couples TRBV7-3 to TRBJ2-3; the match to TRBD2 covers 12 bases. The CDR3 totals 18 residues. Per the germline V gene, CDR1 is SGHTA and CDR2 is FQGTGA. V dropped 5 bases and J dropped 1; count of bases not matched to a gene: 10.